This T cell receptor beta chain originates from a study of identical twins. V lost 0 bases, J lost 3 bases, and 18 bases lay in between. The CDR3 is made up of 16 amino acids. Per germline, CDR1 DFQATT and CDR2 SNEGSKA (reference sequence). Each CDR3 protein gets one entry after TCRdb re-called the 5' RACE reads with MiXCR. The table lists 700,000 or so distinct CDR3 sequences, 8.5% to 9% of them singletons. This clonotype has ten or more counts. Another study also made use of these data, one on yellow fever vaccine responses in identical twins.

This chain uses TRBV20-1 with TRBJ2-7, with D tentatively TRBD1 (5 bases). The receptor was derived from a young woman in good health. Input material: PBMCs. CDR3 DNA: TGCAGTGCTAGAGATTCCCCGTCAGGGCGCCTCTACGAGCAGTACTTC. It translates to CSARDSPSGRLYEQYF.